The 21 T cell receptor beta chains in this list originate from one sample, sequenced in a study of regulatory T cells in long-lasting Graves disease (dated by TCRdb to the early 2020s). The sample's time point label is to be understood as: newly diagnosed GD, antithyroid drugs for less than 3 months. RNA was extracted from PBMCs in TRIzol for both TCR sequencing and RNA sequencing. Libraries came from multiplex PCR. Sequencing used an Illumina HiSeq 4000. TCR beta libraries were built with iRepertoire HTBI primers and Arm-PCR amplification of CDR3 regions. The raw public reads went through TCRdb reprocessing: fastp at Q25, MiXCR clone calling, in-frame beta chains kept. When rows share a CDR3 protein, they turn into one entry using the most common DNA and genes. For this sample there are roughly 500,000 distinct CDR3 sequences; more than 10% appear just once. Of the sample, almost 9% falls within the top ten clones.

These data were also reused for a study on T cells in Graves' hyperthyroidism and ophthalmopathy.

The sample consisted of peripheral blood mononuclear cells (PBMCs), taken at new diagnosis, from a patient treated with antithyroid drugs. These receptors all stem from a woman in her twenties or thirties with Graves disease. Donor details come from another sample of the same person, matched by shared clones.

The chain uses TRBV19 and TRBJ2-7, with 8 positions matching TRBD2. Trimming cost V 10 bases and J 1 base; bases outside gene matches: 6. This CDR3 spans 13 amino acids. In germline, CDR1 is LNHDA, CDR2 SQIVND (reference sequence). In DNA form, the CDR3 reads TGTGCCACCGGGAGGGGTTTATCCTACGAGCAGTACTTC. It codes for CATGRGLSYEQYF.

In this sample, this clonotype turned up many times. The rearrangement joins TRBV6-1 to TRBJ2-7, with 9 bases that match TRBD1. With 6 bases clipped from V and 7 bases from J, the junction kept 7 bases outside the gene matches. The CDR3 runs 13 residues. Germline CDR1 MNHNS, CDR2 SASEGT. The CDR3 loop is CASRQQGAREQYF. The DNA for the CDR3 is TGTGCCAGCAGACAACAGGGGGCGCGGGAGCAGTACTTC.

This clonotype was observed a handful of times. The rearrangement links TRBV19 to TRBJ1-5; D possibly corresponds to TRBD1 (6 bases). Trimming shortened V by 7 bases and J by 5 bases, and 18 bases separated the two germline ends. Germline V CDR1 and CDR2: LNHDA, SQIVND (reference sequence). The CDR3 runs to 15 residues. The CDR3 loop reads CASTRGDRTHQPQHF. The CDR3 DNA reads as TGTGCCAGTACCCGGGGCGACAGGACCCATCAGCCCCAGCATTTT. Combining the CDR3 with reference TRBV19 and TRBJ1-5 gives the whole variable domain DGGITQSPKYLFRKEGQNVTLSCEQNLNHDAMYWYRQDPGQGLRLIYYSQIVNDFQKGDIAEGYSVSREKKESFPLTVTSAQKNPTAFYLCASTRGDRTHQPQHFGDGTRLSIL.

This clonotype has at least ten counts. The chain combines TRBV5-1 with TRBJ2-7, with 15 positions matching TRBD2. V shed 4 bases and J 2 bases; nucleotides not matched to a gene: 7. Germline CDR1 and CDR2: SGHRS and YFSETQ. The CDR3 spans 17 residues. The CDR3 DNA sequence: TGCGCCAGCAGCCTGGGGACTAGCGGGAGGACCCCCTACGAGCAGTACTTC. Residues: CASSLGTSGRTPYEQYF.

This clonotype was picked up one time. V is TRBV5-1 and J is TRBJ1-6, with 7 bases lining up with TRBD1. Trimming cost V 2 bases and J 7 bases; bases outside gene matches: 9. The V gene's germline CDR1 is SGHRS and CDR2 YFSETQ. This CDR3 has 16 amino acids. The CDR3 loop is CASSFDWDSENSPLHF. CDR3 DNA sequence: TGCGCCAGCAGCTTCGATTGGGACAGTGAGAATTCACCCCTCCACTTT.

This chain links TRBV18 with TRBJ2-3; no firm D call. This CDR3 region has 16 residues. The ends were cut back, 3 bases at V and 2 bases at J, with 15 bases in the middle. Germline V CDR1 and CDR2: KGHSH, LQKENI. CDR3 protein: CASSPGGRTLTDTQYF. The DNA of the CDR3 is TGTGCCAGCTCACCCGGCGGACGAACACTCACAGATACGCAGTATTTT.

The chain recombines TRBV20-1 with TRBJ1-1; D uncertain. The germline V gene has CDR1 DFQATT and CDR2 SNEGSKA (reference sequence). The ends were cut back, 5 bases at V and 0 bases at J, with 13 bases in the middle. The length of the CDR3 is 14 residues. The CDR3 region is CSAHHRAMNTEAFF. The CDR3 nucleotides read TGCAGTGCTCACCACAGAGCCATGAACACTGAAGCTTTCTTT.

This clonotype was picked up many times. The J gene is TRBJ2-7, the V gene TRBV10-3; 9 nucleotides agree with TRBD2. Per germline, CDR1 ENHRY and CDR2 SYGVKD. This CDR3 region has 14 residues. V gave up 4 bases and J gave up 7 bases; unmatched junction bases: 8. CDR3 region: CAISVLAGSEEQYF. CDR3 in DNA: TGTGCCATCAGTGTTCTAGCGGGATCTGAGGAGCAGTACTTC.

This clonotype was counted only a few times. The chain carries TRBV4-1 and TRBJ1-1, with a tentative D call TRBD1 (5 bases). Germline values: CDR1 MGHRA, CDR2 YSYEKL. CDR3 length: 17 residues. V lost 1 base and J 5 bases, leaving 20 bases between the germline ends. The CDR3 DNA sequence: TGCGCCAGCAGCCAAGTTATTTTAGGACTGGGGGAGACTGAAGCTTTCTTT. Its translation: CASSQVILGLGETEAFF.

This clonotype occurred many times. The chain employs TRBV12-3 or TRBV12-4 and TRBJ1-6; 11 nucleotides line up with TRBD1. The V gene end was trimmed by 2 bases and the J gene end by 5 bases; junction bases not matched to a gene: 8. The CDR3 spans 18 residues. CDR3 in DNA: TGTGCCAGCAGTTTACGGACAGGGGGCGTAAGTGATAATTCACCCCTCCACTTT. It encodes CASSLRTGGVSDNSPLHF.

Many counts were recorded for this clonotype. The chain employs TRBV30 and TRBJ2-1, with TRBD2 matching over 8 bases. The CDR3 sequence is 17 residues long. V trimming: 0 bases; J trimming: 6 bases; junction bases outside the gene matches: 13. Germline assignment: CDR1 GTSNPN and CDR2 SVGIG (reference sequence). The CDR3 DNA sequence: TGTGCCTGGAGTGTACCTTCAGCGGGAGTGATTGTCAATGAGCAGTTCTTC. Its protein is CAWSVPSAGVIVNEQFF.

This clonotype was observed at least ten times. The chain has TRBV27 and TRBJ2-3; 10 bases agree with TRBD1. V lost 2 bases and J lost 5; bases outside the gene matches: 13. CDR3 length: 18 amino acids. Germline assignment: CDR1 MNHEY and CDR2 SMNVEV (reference sequence). The CDR3 DNA follows: TGTGCCAGCAGTTTAGTTTTTCCGAGACAGGGGGCGGGAGATACGCAGTATTTT. Translating gives CASSLVFPRQGAGDTQYF.

At least ten counts were recorded for this clonotype. Here the CDR3 reads CASSRDNSAGEQFF. CDR3 bases: TGTGCCAGCAGCCGGGACAACTCCGCGGGGGAGCAGTTCTTC. The V call is TRBV7-2, the J call TRBJ2-1, with D perhaps matching TRBD1 or TRBD2 (6 bases each). V was pared by 5 bases and J by 10 bases, with 18 bases between. From germline, CDR1 is SGHTA and CDR2 FQGNSA. The CDR3 is 14 amino acids. Drawing the rest from reference TRBV7-2 and TRBJ2-1, the complete variable domain is GAGVSQSPSNKVTEKGKDVELRCDPISGHTALYWYRQSLGQGLEFLIYFQGNSAPDKSGLPSDRFSAERTGGSVSTLTIQRTQQEDSAVYLCASSRDNSAGEQFFGPGTRLTVL.

There are many counts of this clonotype. The V gene is TRBV4-2, the J gene TRBJ1-4, with 7 bases lining up with TRBD1. The germline V gene encodes CDR1 LGHNA and CDR2 YNFKEQ. The CDR3 has 20 amino acids. The V gene end was trimmed by 0 bases and the J gene end by 1 base; junction bases not matched to a gene: 14. CDR3 nucleotide sequence: TGTGCCAGCAGCCAAGATCGGCCAAGGGGGCGTTGGTTAACTAATGAAAAACTGTTTTTT. Its translation: CASSQDRPRGRWLTNEKLFF.

This clonotype was recorded many times. The rearrangement links TRBV13 to TRBJ2-7; the D is unclear. V gave up 1 base and J gave up 3 bases, with 4 bases separating them. Germline assignment: CDR1 PRHDT and CDR2 FYEKMQ (reference sequence). This CDR3 is 12 amino acids long. The CDR3 reads CASSLAFYEQYF. Written as DNA, the CDR3 is TGTGCCAGCAGCTTAGCCTTCTACGAGCAGTACTTC.

The chain employs TRBV6-1 and TRBJ1-5; D is possibly TRBD1 (6 bases). Germline CDR1 reads MNHNS; CDR2 reads SASEGT. The CDR3 is 14 residues long. The V end lost 5 bases, the J end lost 6 bases, and 14 bases lay between the germline ends. The CDR3 nucleotides read TGTGCCAGCAGTAGCACAGGGTTCGTTCAGCCCCAGCATTTT. Translating it yields CASSSTGFVQPQHF.

The chain recombines TRBV25-1 with TRBJ1-1, with TRBD1 as a possible D gene (5 bases). This CDR3 is built from 16 residues. Germline lookup yields CDR1 MGHDK and CDR2 SYGVNS. V gave up 3 bases and J gave up 3 bases, with 17 bases separating them. The CDR3 loop reads CASSDLGASRDTEAFF. CDR3 DNA: TGTGCCAGCAGTGATCTAGGGGCGAGTCGAGACACTGAAGCTTTCTTT.

This clonotype was observed many times. The J gene is TRBJ2-5, the V gene TRBV11-2, with TRBD2 matching 12 bases. Trimming removed 1 base from V and 4 bases from J; junction bases left unmatched: 4. Germline CDR1 is SGHAT and CDR2 is FQNNGV. This CDR3 has 16 amino acids. The CDR3 sequence is CASSLGLAGGAETQYF. CDR3 in DNA: TGTGCCAGCAGCTTAGGGCTAGCGGGAGGGGCAGAGACCCAGTACTTC.

This rearrangement joins TRBV19 to TRBJ1-2; no clear D gene. Germline V gives CDR1 LNHDA, CDR2 SQIVND (reference sequence). This CDR3 has 14 amino acids. Trimming removed 1 base at V and 3 bases at J, with 9 bases between. CDR3 amino acids: CASSIAAEDYGYTF. DNA for the CDR3: TGTGCCAGTAGTATAGCGGCAGAAGACTATGGCTACACCTTC.

This clonotype was observed a handful of times. The V call is TRBV7-2, the J call TRBJ1-2; TRBD1 matches at 7 bases. Trimming cost V 3 bases and J 6 bases; bases outside gene matches: 4. Germline V gene lookup returns CDR1 SGHTA and CDR2 FQGNSA. The CDR3 is 13 amino acids. CDR3 nucleotide sequence: TGTGCCAGCAGCTTCAGAGGGGGCGATGGCTACACCTTC. This encodes CASSFRGGDGYTF.

This clonotype was observed at least ten times. J is TRBJ2-7 and V is TRBV18; TRBD2 might be the D (6 bases). The germline gives CDR1 KGHSH, CDR2 LQKENI. The CDR3 has 13 residues. V was shortened by 3 bases and J by 5 bases, with 11 bases between the two germline ends. The CDR3 loop is CASSPGLRNEQYF. The CDR3 bases are TGTGCCAGCTCACCGGGACTGAGGAACGAGCAGTACTTC.